The clone carrying this T cell receptor beta chain has only a few counts. The antigen is undetermined. The CDR3 length is 14 residues. Trimming removed 5 bases from V and 2 bases from J, with 12 bases in between. In germline, CDR1 is SEHNR, CDR2 FQNEAQ (reference sequence). The authors gated naive CD8 T cells as CD8+CD4-CCR7+CD45RA+ for sorting. The data are from a study of molecular identifiers for immune sequencing clone quantification. General observations from the study: Jurkat TCR RNA from one cell was spiked into about a million naive cells, and it was reportedly detectable there.

The use of previously described methods and listed TCR primers produced the bulk TCR libraries. MiXCR, run by TCRdb on the PCR reads, gives a single entry per CDR3 protein. The sample has approximately 550,000 distinct CDR3 sequences; around 23% are singletons. This sequence was found in a human donor in good health. Some libraries in this study had Jurkat cell RNA spiked in. The V gene is TRBV7-9, the J gene TRBJ2-5, with D tentatively TRBD2 (6 bases). Source material: naive CD8+ T cells from blood, with Jurkat cell RNA spiked in. Stated subset: FACS-sorted CD8+CD4-CCR7+CD45RA+ naive T cells. CDR3 in DNA: TGTGCCAGCAGCGTTAGCGGAACACAAGAGACCCAGTACTTC. It encodes CASSVSGTQETQYF.